This T cell receptor (beta chain) was recorded in a study of beta chain features in type 1 diabetes. Study results and limitations: Researchers cautioned that cDNA sequencing could over-represent cells with high TCR expression. Shortening of TCRB CDR3s, moderate but significant, appeared in all four CD4+ subsets of Type 1 diabetes patients.

Germline V lookup: CDR1 MNHEY, CDR2 SVGAGI. The CDR3 is 15 residues long. V shed 4 bases, J shed 1 base, and the junction held 3 bases outside the gene matches. Sorting based on CD45RO/CCR7/CD25/CD127/CD95/CD27 separated CD4+ naive, central memory, regulatory and stem cell-like memory cells. The entirety of the isolated RNA underwent reverse transcription, so expressed TCRB transcripts were sequenced. Sequencing used immunoSEQ multiplex PCR; TCRdb keeps in-frame clones, though not all of them. This table holds about 260,000 clones, approximately 25% found once. On this clone: Its target is unknown.

V is TRBV6-5 and J is TRBJ2-5, with 10 nucleotides matching TRBD2. The sequence came from a woman under 40 with type 1 diabetes. The sequencing input was naive CD4+ T cells from blood. In DNA, the CDR3 is TGTGCCAGCAGTTTCGGGACTAGCGTCCAAGAGACCCAGTACTTC. Translation: CASSFGTSVQETQYF.